Listed below are T cell receptor beta chains from one sample, sequenced in a study of T cells in Graves' hyperthyroidism and ophthalmopathy. TCRdb reprocessed the multiplex PCR reads via MiXCR and lists one record per CDR3 protein. The table shows fewer than 650,000 distinct CDR3 sequences, with roughly 13% occurring only once. Sequencing was done on a sample of blood. The receptor source for this set is a woman in her 30s with Graves' hyperthyroidism that later progressed to Graves' ophthalmopathy. Both conserved end residues are part of each CDR3. The D gene is left open where the match is weak. The size of a clone is reported for some rows only, either as once, few or many, or as a class for expanded clones.

clone size: NA
D gene: TRBD1
J gene: TRBJ1-2
V gene: TRBV24-1
CDR3 protein: CATSEDRGLGYTF
CDR3 DNA: TGTGCCACCAGTGAAGACAGGGGGTTGGGCTACACCTTC

clone size: many
D gene: TRBD1
J gene: TRBJ1-2
V gene: TRBV2
CDR3 protein: CASSSLTGNIYGYTF
CDR3 DNA: TGTGCCAGCAGTTCCCTGACAGGGAATATCTATGGCTACACCTTC

clone size: NA
D gene: NA
J gene: TRBJ1-6
V gene: TRBV5-1
CDR3 protein: CASRGDGNSPLHF
CDR3 DNA: TGCGCCAGCAGGGGGGACGGTAATTCACCCCTCCACTTT

clone size: NA
D gene: NA
J gene: TRBJ1-3
V gene: TRBV29-1
CDR3 protein: CSVEGGGNTIYF
CDR3 DNA: TGCAGCGTTGAAGGTGGGGGGAACACCATATATTTT

clone size: many
D gene: TRBD2
J gene: TRBJ2-7
V gene: TRBV11-2
CDR3 protein: CASSTRTSGRYEQYF
CDR3 DNA: TGTGCCAGCAGCACGCGGACTAGCGGGAGATACGAGCAGTACTTC

clone size: few
D gene: NA
J gene: TRBJ2-1
V gene: TRBV18
CDR3 protein: CASSPPKTTNNEQFF
CDR3 DNA: TGTGCCAGCTCACCACCGAAGACTACAAACAATGAGCAGTTCTTC

clone size: NA
D gene: NA
J gene: TRBJ1-2
V gene: TRBV9
CDR3 protein: CASSVDQANYGYTF
CDR3 DNA: TGTGCCAGCAGCGTAGATCAGGCAAACTATGGCTACACCTTC

clone size: few
D gene: NA
J gene: TRBJ2-1
V gene: TRBV5-1
CDR3 protein: CASSLGPSRYNEQFF
CDR3 DNA: TGCGCCAGCAGCTTGGGACCCTCACGGTACAATGAGCAGTTCTTC

clone size: many
D gene: NA
J gene: TRBJ1-2
V gene: TRBV5-1
CDR3 protein: CASSTTQGGRDGYTF
CDR3 DNA: TGCGCCAGCAGCACAACACAGGGTGGACGTGATGGCTACACCTTC

clone size: many
D gene: NA
J gene: TRBJ2-1
V gene: TRBV20-1
CDR3 protein: CSANQGTLSYNEQFF
CDR3 DNA: TGCAGTGCGAACCAAGGAACCTTATCCTACAATGAGCAGTTCTTC

clone size: many
D gene: TRBD2
J gene: TRBJ2-3
V gene: TRBV24-1
CDR3 protein: CATSAILAGPTDTQYF
CDR3 DNA: TGTGCCACCTCGGCTATACTAGCGGGACCCACAGATACGCAGTATTTT

clone size: few
D gene: TRBD1
J gene: TRBJ1-1
V gene: TRBV6-1
CDR3 protein: CASSEQGGVNAEAFF
CDR3 DNA: TGTGCCAGCAGTGAACAGGGGGGAGTGAACGCTGAAGCTTTCTTT

clone size: NA
D gene: TRBD1
J gene: TRBJ1-6
V gene: TRBV20-1
CDR3 protein: CSARRTGTGDSPLHF
CDR3 DNA: TGCAGTGCTAGACGTACCGGGACAGGGGATTCACCCCTCCACTTT

clone size: many
D gene: NA
J gene: TRBJ1-1
V gene: TRBV25-1
CDR3 protein: CASSDYRNMNTEAFF
CDR3 DNA: TGTGCCAGCAGTGACTACAGGAACATGAACACTGAAGCTTTCTTT

clone size: NA
D gene: NA
J gene: TRBJ2-7
V gene: TRBV9
CDR3 protein: CASSAGGRGQIYEQYF
CDR3 DNA: TGTGCCAGCAGCGCGGGGGGGAGGGGGCAGATATACGAGCAGTACTTC

clone size: NA
D gene: NA
J gene: TRBJ2-5
V gene: TRBV6-1
CDR3 protein: CASGRSQETQYF
CDR3 DNA: TGTGCCAGTGGACGGTCCCAAGAGACCCAGTACTTC

clone size: many
D gene: NA
J gene: TRBJ2-5
V gene: TRBV6-1
CDR3 protein: CATSFSGQETQYF
CDR3 DNA: TGTGCCACCTCCTTCAGCGGCCAAGAGACCCAGTACTTC

clone size: NA
D gene: NA
J gene: TRBJ2-4
V gene: TRBV9
CDR3 protein: CASSLSVAKNIQYF
CDR3 DNA: TGCGCCAGCAGCTTATCGGTAGCCAAAAACATTCAGTACTTC

clone size: many
D gene: NA
J gene: TRBJ1-2
V gene: TRBV11-3
CDR3 protein: CASSSSTTPLDYGYTF
CDR3 DNA: TGTGCCAGCAGCTCCTCCACAACACCTCTGGACTATGGCTACACCTTC

clone size: NA
D gene: NA
J gene: TRBJ2-1
V gene: TRBV20-1
CDR3 protein: CSAGETDNEQFF
CDR3 DNA: TGCAGTGCTGGAGAAACAGACAATGAGCAGTTCTTC

clone size: NA
D gene: TRBD2
J gene: TRBJ2-3
V gene: TRBV6-2/TRBV6-3
CDR3 protein: CACRDYITDTQYF
CDR3 DNA: TGTGCCTGCCGGGACTACATCACAGATACGCAGTATTTT

clone size: NA
D gene: NA
J gene: TRBJ1-5
V gene: TRBV15
CDR3 protein: CATTEQGDQPQHF
CDR3 DNA: TGTGCCACCACCGAACAGGGTGACCAGCCCCAGCATTTT

clone size: NA
D gene: TRBD1
J gene: TRBJ1-4
V gene: TRBV5-6
CDR3 protein: CASRLRGRNEKLFF
CDR3 DNA: TGTGCCAGCAGGCTCAGGGGGAGAAATGAAAAACTGTTTTTT

clone size: many
D gene: NA
J gene: TRBJ2-7
V gene: TRBV7-8
CDR3 protein: CASRRGGTSYEQCF
CDR3 DNA: TGTGCCAGCAGGAGGGGCGGTACATCCTACGAGCAGTGCTTC

clone size: few
D gene: NA
J gene: TRBJ2-7
V gene: TRBV4-1
CDR3 protein: CASSHDTGREQYF
CDR3 DNA: TGCGCCAGCAGCCACGATACAGGGCGCGAGCAGTACTTC

clone size: many
D gene: TRBD2
J gene: TRBJ2-2
V gene: TRBV7-8
CDR3 protein: CASSPSLVAGGTGELFF
CDR3 DNA: TGTGCCAGCAGTCCTAGTCTAGTAGCGGGAGGGACCGGGGAGCTGTTTTTT

clone size: many
D gene: NA
J gene: TRBJ2-7
V gene: TRBV20-1
CDR3 protein: CSARESGRSSEQYF
CDR3 DNA: TGCAGTGCTAGAGAAAGCGGTAGGTCCTCCGAGCAGTACTTC

clone size: many
D gene: NA
J gene: TRBJ2-7
V gene: TRBV29-1
CDR3 protein: CSVEVADNYEQYF
CDR3 DNA: TGCAGCGTTGAAGTCGCAGACAACTACGAGCAGTACTTC

clone size: many
D gene: TRBD1
J gene: TRBJ1-4
V gene: TRBV19
CDR3 protein: CASSYDDRVHEKLFF
CDR3 DNA: TGTGCCAGTAGTTACGACGACAGGGTACATGAAAAACTGTTTTTT

clone size: many
D gene: NA
J gene: TRBJ1-1
V gene: TRBV7-8
CDR3 protein: CASSSLQGAEAFF
CDR3 DNA: TGTGCCAGCAGCTCCTTACAGGGCGCTGAAGCTTTCTTT

clone size: NA
D gene: NA
J gene: TRBJ2-1
V gene: TRBV6-2/TRBV6-3
CDR3 protein: CASSYSPSLDEQFF
CDR3 DNA: TGTGCCAGCAGTTACTCCCCTAGCTTGGATGAGCAGTTCTTC

clone size: few
D gene: TRBD2
J gene: TRBJ2-2
V gene: TRBV18
CDR3 protein: CASNPVGLASSGELFF
CDR3 DNA: TGTGCCAGCAACCCTGTGGGACTAGCGTCATCCGGGGAGCTGTTTTTT

clone size: many
D gene: TRBD2
J gene: TRBJ2-5
V gene: TRBV6-1
CDR3 protein: CASSYWAGAQETQYF
CDR3 DNA: TGTGCCAGCAGTTATTGGGCGGGAGCGCAAGAGACCCAGTACTTC

clone size: many
D gene: TRBD1
J gene: TRBJ2-3
V gene: TRBV12-3/TRBV12-4
CDR3 protein: CASSQTPGQSTDTQYF
CDR3 DNA: TGTGCCAGCAGCCAAACTCCGGGACAGAGCACAGATACGCAGTATTTT

clone size: few
D gene: NA
J gene: TRBJ2-5
V gene: TRBV6-1
CDR3 protein: CASSQSRGDTQTQYF
CDR3 DNA: TGTGCCAGCAGCCAGAGTAGGGGGGACACTCAGACCCAGTACTTC

clone size: many
D gene: NA
J gene: TRBJ1-6
V gene: TRBV28
CDR3 protein: CASTDPNSPLHF
CDR3 DNA: TGTGCCAGCACAGATCCCAATTCACCCCTCCACTTT

clone size: NA
D gene: TRBD2
J gene: TRBJ2-3
V gene: TRBV12-3/TRBV12-4
CDR3 protein: CASRKTSGSTDTQYF
CDR3 DNA: TGTGCCAGCAGAAAGACTAGCGGGAGTACAGATACGCAGTATTTT

clone size: many
D gene: TRBD2
J gene: TRBJ2-1
V gene: TRBV30
CDR3 protein: CAWDGEREGDEQFF
CDR3 DNA: TGTGCCTGGGACGGTGAGCGGGAGGGCGATGAGCAGTTCTTC

clone size: many
D gene: NA
J gene: TRBJ2-2
V gene: TRBV6-6
CDR3 protein: CASSYLASEGTGELFF
CDR3 DNA: TGTGCCAGCAGTTACCTCGCGAGCGAGGGGACCGGGGAGCTGTTTTTT

clone size: many
D gene: NA
J gene: TRBJ1-2
V gene: TRBV30
CDR3 protein: CAWSVPALYGYTF
CDR3 DNA: TGTGCCTGGAGTGTACCAGCCCTATATGGCTACACCTTC

clone size: many
D gene: TRBD1
J gene: TRBJ1-2
V gene: TRBV19
CDR3 protein: CASSSRDREGYTF
CDR3 DNA: TGTGCCAGTAGTTCCCGGGACAGGGAAGGCTACACCTTC

clone size: many
D gene: TRBD1
J gene: TRBJ1-1
V gene: TRBV3-1
CDR3 protein: CASSQGQGRSEAFF
CDR3 DNA: TGTGCCAGCAGCCAAGGACAGGGGCGATCTGAAGCTTTCTTT

clone size: many
D gene: NA
J gene: TRBJ2-7
V gene: TRBV20-1
CDR3 protein: CSWVRGAYEQYF
CDR3 DNA: TGCAGTTGGGTGCGGGGAGCCTACGAGCAGTACTTC

clone size: NA
D gene: TRBD2
J gene: TRBJ2-2
V gene: TRBV7-9
CDR3 protein: CASSLAGGPAGELFF
CDR3 DNA: TGTGCCAGCAGCTTAGCGGGAGGGCCTGCCGGGGAGCTGTTTTTT

clone size: few
D gene: TRBD1
J gene: TRBJ2-6
V gene: TRBV11-3
CDR3 protein: CASSPRQGSSGANVLTF
CDR3 DNA: TGTGCCAGCAGCCCCCGACAGGGTAGCTCTGGGGCCAACGTCCTGACTTTC

clone size: many
D gene: NA
J gene: TRBJ2-3
V gene: TRBV27
CDR3 protein: CASSFTDPTDTQYF
CDR3 DNA: TGTGCCAGCAGTTTTACTGATCCCACAGATACGCAGTATTTT

clone size: NA
D gene: NA
J gene: TRBJ1-2
V gene: TRBV10-3
CDR3 protein: CAISVGAGASGYTF
CDR3 DNA: TGTGCCATCAGTGTAGGTGCAGGGGCCAGCGGCTACACCTTC

clone size: many
D gene: NA
J gene: TRBJ2-5
V gene: TRBV6-1
CDR3 protein: CASSVDFTLRETQYF
CDR3 DNA: TGTGCCAGCAGTGTGGACTTTACCCTAAGGGAGACCCAGTACTTC

clone size: many
D gene: NA
J gene: TRBJ1-1
V gene: TRBV27
CDR3 protein: CASISGVNTEAFF
CDR3 DNA: TGTGCCAGCATCTCCGGGGTGAACACTGAAGCTTTCTTT

clone size: many
D gene: TRBD1
J gene: TRBJ2-7
V gene: TRBV24-1
CDR3 protein: CATSDRTGATYEQYF
CDR3 DNA: TGTGCCACCAGTGATCGGACAGGGGCGACCTACGAGCAGTACTTC

clone size: once
D gene: TRBD1
J gene: TRBJ1-6
V gene: TRBV20-1
CDR3 protein: CSAVGTGNSPLHF
CDR3 DNA: TGCAGTGCGGTCGGGACAGGGAATTCACCTCTCCACTTT

clone size: many
D gene: NA
J gene: TRBJ1-1
V gene: TRBV11-3
CDR3 protein: CASSPNDGLGTEAFF
CDR3 DNA: TGTGCCAGCAGCCCTAATGACGGATTGGGGACTGAAGCTTTCTTT